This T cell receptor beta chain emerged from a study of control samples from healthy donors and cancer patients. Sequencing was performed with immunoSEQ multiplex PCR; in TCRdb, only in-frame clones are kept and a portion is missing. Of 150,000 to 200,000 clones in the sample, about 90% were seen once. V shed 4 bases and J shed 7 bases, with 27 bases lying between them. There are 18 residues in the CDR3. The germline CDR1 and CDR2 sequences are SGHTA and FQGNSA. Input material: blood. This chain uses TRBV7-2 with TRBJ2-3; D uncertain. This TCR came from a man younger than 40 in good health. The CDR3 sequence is CASSSFSLRDFPGNTQYF. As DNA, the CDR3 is TGTGCCAGCAGCTCATTCTCCCTCCGTGACTTCCCCGGAAATACGCAGTATTTT.